These 5 T cell receptor beta chains originate from one sample sequenced in a study of T cell responses to AZD1222 COVID-19 vaccine. Clones were sequenced by immunoSEQ multiplex PCR, and TCRdb holds only the in-frame ones, with some missing. The sample yields roughly 130,000 clones, around 90% seen once. The starting material was peripheral blood, obtained 28 days after the second AZD1222 dose. These receptors originate from an adult who received the AZD1222 COVID-19 vaccine.

A single count supports this clone. The V call is TRBV18, the J call TRBJ1-1; TRBD1 might be the D (5 bases). The CDR3 is 14 amino acids. Germline CDR1 and CDR2: KGHSH and LQKENI. Trimming took 2 bases from V and 4 from J, leaving 11 bases between them. For the CDR3, the DNA is TGTGCCAGCTCACCAGCCAGGGCGGGCACTGAAGCTTTCTTT. Its protein product is CASSPARAGTEAFF.

This chain links TRBV5-1 with TRBJ1-4; D is perhaps TRBD1 (6 bases). Trimming removed 3 bases at V and 2 bases at J, with 8 bases between. In germline, CDR1 is SGHRS, CDR2 YFSETQ. There are 14 residues in the CDR3. CDR3 sequence (DNA): TGCGCCAGCAGCTGGGGGGGCACTAATGAAAAACTGTTTTTT. Translation: CASSWGGTNEKLFF.

V is TRBV4-3 and J is TRBJ2-5, with D possibly being TRBD1 or TRBD2 (6 bases each). The V end lost 0 bases, the J end lost 5 bases, and 13 bases lay between the germline ends. The CDR3 spans 15 residues. Germline CDR1 LGHNA, CDR2 YSLEER. CDR3 nucleotide sequence: TGCGCCAGCAGCCAAGATGGGGGGCGCGGGGAGACCCAGTACTTC. Translation: CASSQDGGRGETQYF.

The chain combines TRBV28 with TRBJ1-1; the D gene is possibly TRBD1 (5 bases). Trimming stripped 5 bases from V and 10 bases from J, with 20 bases between. This CDR3 contains 14 residues. Germline V lookup: CDR1 MDHEN, CDR2 SYDVKM. CDR3 sequence: CASSQTDRRVGAFF. For the CDR3, the DNA is TGTGCCAGCAGTCAGACCGACAGACGGGTGGGAGCTTTCTTT.

The gene calls are TRBV7-6 and TRBJ2-1; possible D gene TRBD2, 6 bases. CDR3 length equals 15 residues. Germline V gives CDR1 SGHVS, CDR2 FNYEAQ. Trimming removed 2 bases at V and 2 bases at J, with 10 bases between. CDR3 in amino acids: CASSLNLAPYNEQFF. DNA of the CDR3: TGTGCCAGCAGCTTAAATCTAGCGCCCTACAATGAGCAGTTCTTC.